The entry that follows covers one T cell receptor beta chain sequence. These data are taken from a study of blood T cells in healthy people across ages. Germline CDR1 and CDR2: MNHEY and SVGAGI. This CDR3 is built from 16 residues. V lost 4 bases to trimming and J lost 4 bases; unmatched junction nucleotides: 10. The authors ran a second PCR of 7 to 11 cycles using a sample-barcoded 5' primer and a J-beta primer mix. Every sample gave at least 2.5 million paired-end reads containing CDR3. TCRdb analysed the 5' RACE reads with MiXCR anew, one entry per CDR3 protein. The data contain some 760,000 distinct CDR3 sequences, roughly 25% of them singletons. This same sample was also part of a study on T cells of mothers and their children.

V gene TRBV6-5 combines with J gene TRBJ2-5; the match to TRBD1 covers 9 bases. This sequence originates from a boy between 10 and 17 years old in good health. Input material: blood. CDR3 residues: CASSSNFGTGTETQYF. CDR3 coding DNA: TGTGCCAGCAGTTCGAACTTCGGGACAGGGACAGAGACCCAGTACTTC.